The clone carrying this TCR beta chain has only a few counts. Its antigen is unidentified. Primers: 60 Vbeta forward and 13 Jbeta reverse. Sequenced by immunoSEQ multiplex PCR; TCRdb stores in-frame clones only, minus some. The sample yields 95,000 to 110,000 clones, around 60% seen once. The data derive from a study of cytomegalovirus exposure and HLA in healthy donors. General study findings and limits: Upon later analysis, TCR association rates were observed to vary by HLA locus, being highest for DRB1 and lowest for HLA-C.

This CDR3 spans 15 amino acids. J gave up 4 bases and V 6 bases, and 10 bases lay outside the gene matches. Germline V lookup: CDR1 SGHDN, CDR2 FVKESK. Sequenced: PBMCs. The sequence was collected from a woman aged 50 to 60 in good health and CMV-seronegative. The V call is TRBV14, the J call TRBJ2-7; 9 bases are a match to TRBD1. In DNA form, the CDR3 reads TGTGCCAGCAGAAAAGGTGGGACAGGGACTTACGAGCAGTACTTC. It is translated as CASRKGGTGTYEQYF.